The rows below give T cell receptor beta chains drawn from one sample of a study of blood T cell repertoires in COVID-19. Repertoires were generated with immunoSEQ multiplex PCR, while TCRdb's copy carries only in-frame clones and drops some. The sample lists around 110,000 clones; 82% were seen once. Sequencing was done on a sample of peripheral blood. These receptors were collected from a woman in her 70s with acute or convalescent COVID-19. Both conserved end residues are trimmed from each CDR3. Some rows have no size entry. The others give once, few or many, or a class for an expanded clone.

clone_size	j_call	v_call	cdr3_aa
once	TRBJ2-4	TRBV7-9	ASSPRTGGAAKNIQY
NA	TRBJ2-5	TRBV2	ASSETDFAGTQY
NA	TRBJ1-2	TRBV27	ASSPDRGRENYGYT
few	TRBJ2-1	TRBV6-2/TRBV6-3	ASSYSGRGVARF
NA	TRBJ1-2	TRBV29-1	SVEGPWGYGYT
NA	TRBJ2-7	TRBV23-1	ASSQSGCGSGYEQY
NA	TRBJ1-2	TRBV13	ASSLGQGYPYGYT
few	TRBJ1-1	TRBV6-5	ASNRANTEAF
NA	TRBJ2-5	TRBV2	ASRNLPSGGLQETQY
NA	TRBJ2-1	TRBV6-2/TRBV6-3	ASSKQGPSYNEQF
NA	TRBJ1-2	TRBV5-6	ASSLTHGGYT
NA	TRBJ1-2	TRBV19	ASSIDQQGRYGYT
NA	TRBJ1-2	TRBV2	ASTVRGFNYGYT
NA	TRBJ1-1	TRBV7-9	ASSFYGNPEAF
NA	TRBJ1-2	TRBV24-1	ATSGQGFDGYT
NA	TRBJ1-5	TRBV19	ASRDSGTGVRQPQH
NA	TRBJ2-1	TRBV5-1	ASSLVTGVNEQF
NA	TRBJ1-1	TRBV10-3	AISESLYSVNTEAF